This T cell receptor (beta chain) was retrieved from a study of cytomegalovirus exposure and HLA in healthy donors. Sampled while nominally healthy, donors likely had unrecorded immune exposures. This PCR relied on a set of 60 Vbeta primers and 13 Jbeta primers. This table comes from immunoSEQ multiplex PCR, and its TCRdb copy is limited to in-frame clones, with some not included. The sample gives 65,000 or so clones, 55% to 65% of which show up once; about 3% is in the top ten. The ends lost 6 bases at V and 2 bases at J; junction bases unmatched: 8. In germline, CDR1 is SNHLY, CDR2 FYNNEI. The CDR3 spans 15 residues.

The sequence came from a man aged 25 to 45 in good health and CMV-seronegative. The chain combines TRBV2 with TRBJ2-3; 7 bases match TRBD1. The source material was PBMCs. The CDR3 protein is CASRSDRVYTDTQYF. CDR3 nucleotides: TGTGCCAGCAGATCAGACAGGGTCTACACAGATACGCAGTATTTT.